This T cell receptor beta chain came from a study of T cell responses to AZD1222 COVID-19 vaccine. Germline CDR1 is LGHNA and CDR2 is YSLEER. CDR3 length: 16 amino acids. Trimming cost V 4 bases and J 5 bases; bases outside gene matches: 8. Points from the study as a whole: Repertoire sampling happened only post peak T cell response.

TCRdb's table, derived via immunoSEQ multiplex PCR, lists solely in-frame clones and lacks some. Of 95,000 to 110,000 clones listed, about 92% are singletons. As concerns this clone: No antigen is known for it.

The sequence was obtained from an adult who received the AZD1222 COVID-19 vaccine. The V call is TRBV4-3, the J call TRBJ1-4; TRBD1 aligns across 9 bases. The starting material was peripheral blood, obtained 28 days after the second AZD1222 dose. The CDR3 DNA sequence: TGCGCCAGCAGCCCCGACAGGGGGGTCTCCAATGAAAAACTGTTTTTT. This translates into CASSPDRGVSNEKLFF.